This is a list of T cell receptor beta chains from one sample in a study of cytomegalovirus exposure and HLA in healthy donors. Here immunoSEQ multiplex PCR was the method, and the copy in TCRdb shows in-frame clones only, minus some. The sample consists of under 200,000 clones, around two thirds of them appearing once. The sample comprised PBMCs. The source is a man aged 40-49 years in good health and CMV-seronegative. The CDR3 runs from the conserved cysteine through the conserved F or W. D genes are given only for firm matches. The size of a clone is reported for some rows only, either as once, few or many, or as a class for expanded clones.

>NA|few|TRBV30|TRBJ2-2
TGTGCCTGGAGCGTAACGGGGAACACCGGGGAGCTGTTTTTT
CAWSVTGNTGELFF
>TRBD1|NA|TRBV28|TRBJ2-7
TGTGCCAGCAGTTTAGTAGGCGGGACAGGGATCTACGAGCAGTACTTC
CASSLVGGTGIYEQYF
>NA|NA|TRBV30|TRBJ1-2
TGTGCCTGGACAGGGCCTAACTATGGCTACACCTTC
CAWTGPNYGYTF
>NA|NA|TRBV7-9|TRBJ1-2
TGTGCCAGCAGCTTACCCGGGGGGTATGGCTACACCTTC
CASSLPGGYGYTF
>TRBD1|few|TRBV4-2|TRBJ1-2
TGTGCCAGCAGCCAAGATAGCCGGGACAGTTCTGGCTACACCTTC
CASSQDSRDSSGYTF
>NA|NA|TRBV6-8|TRBJ1-1
TGTGCCAGCAGTGGGGTCAGACAGGAGAACACTGAAGCTTTCTTT
CASSGVRQENTEAFF
>TRBD1|few|TRBV28|TRBJ2-4
TGTGCCAGCAACGGACAGGGGCGGAACATTCAGTACTTC
CASNGQGRNIQYF
>NA|few|TRBV9|TRBJ2-1
TGTGCCAGCAGCCCGCCGGACCTAGCCTCCTACAATGAGCAGTTCTTC
CASSPPDLASYNEQFF
>NA|few|TRBV9|TRBJ2-1
TGTGCCAGCAGCGTAGCGGCGGGGTCCACCCTGGGGCAGTTCTTC
CASSVAAGSTLGQFF
>TRBD1|NA|TRBV7-6|TRBJ1-3
TGTGCCAGCAGCTTTAGGCCCGAGGTACCGGGACAGGGGGTTACGAGTGGAAACACCATATATTTT
CASSFRPEVPGQGVTSGNTIYF
>NA|NA|TRBV18|TRBJ1-1
TGTGCCAGCTCACCAAGGGCAGGGCCGTCCCGAAGCGAAGCTTTCTTT
CASSPRAGPSRSEAFF
>TRBD1|NA|TRBV19|TRBJ1-2
TGTGCCAGTAAGGACAGGGGCGCATCTGGCTACACCTTC
CASKDRGASGYTF
>TRBD2|NA|TRBV9|TRBJ2-2
TGTGCCAGCAGCGTAGGGGGACTAGCCACCGGGGAGCTGTTTTTT
CASSVGGLATGELFF
>TRBD2|NA|TRBV29-1|TRBJ2-3
TGCAGCGTTCTTGGACTAGCGCTTAGCACAGATACGCAGTATTTT
CSVLGLALSTDTQYF
>TRBD1|NA|TRBV7-8|TRBJ2-3
TGTGCCAGCAGCTTAGGCCAATACAGGGGGACAGATACGCAGTATTTT
CASSLGQYRGTDTQYF
>NA|NA|TRBV19|TRBJ2-3
TGTGCCAGTAAAACAGGGTGGGCCACAGATACGCAGTATTTT
CASKTGWATDTQYF
>TRBD2|NA|TRBV2|TRBJ2-7
TGTGCCAGCAGTGAAAGCGGTGCGGGAGTCGACGAGCAGTACTTC
CASSESGAGVDEQYF
>NA|NA|TRBV5-5|TRBJ2-5
TGTGCCAGCAGCATCCGACCAGGGGCCATTGGCGCTGGAGAGACCCAGTACTTC
CASSIRPGAIGAGETQYF
>NA|NA|TRBV29-1|TRBJ2-1
TGCAGCGTTAATAAGGCAGCGATAACTAACAATGAGCAGTTCTTC
CSVNKAAITNNEQFF
>TRBD2|NA|TRBV5-6|TRBJ2-3
TGTGCCAGCTTAACCCTAGCGGGAGGCCCCAGCACAGATACGCAGTATTTT
CASLTLAGGPSTDTQYF
>NA|NA|TRBV7-3|TRBJ2-1
TGTGCCAGCAGCGTTCGAGGGTACGACAATGAGCAGTTCTTC
CASSVRGYDNEQFF
>TRBD1|NA|TRBV19|TRBJ1-2
TGTGCCAGTAGCCCCGACAGGGGGCTGAACTATGGCTACACCTTC
CASSPDRGLNYGYTF
>TRBD2|NA|TRBV7-2|TRBJ2-7
TGTGCCAGCAGGGAAGCGGGAGTATACGAGCAGTACTTC
CASREAGVYEQYF
>TRBD1|NA|TRBV27|TRBJ2-2
TGTGCCAGCAGTTCGACAGGGGCCAGCACCGGGGAGCTGTTTTTT
CASSSTGASTGELFF
>TRBD1|NA|TRBV19|TRBJ2-2
TGTGCCAGTAGCACCGACAGGGGAGTCACCGGGGAGCTGTTTTTT
CASSTDRGVTGELFF
>NA|few|TRBV19|TRBJ2-5
TGTGCCAGTAGTATAATGGCTAGCGCAGAGACCCAGTACTTC
CASSIMASAETQYF
>NA|once|TRBV6-1|TRBJ1-2
TGTGCCAGCAGTGACCCCCCCGACAGGGGCTACACCTTC
CASSDPPDRGYTF
>NA|once|TRBV10-3|TRBJ1-1
TGTGCCATCAGTGACCCACGGGCAGGGGCGAACACTGAAGCTTTCTTT
CAISDPRAGANTEAFF
>TRBD2|NA|TRBV7-8|TRBJ2-1
TGTGCCAGCCGAAAGGGTAGCGGGGAATACAATGAGCAGTTCTTC
CASRKGSGEYNEQFF
>TRBD1|few|TRBV7-6|TRBJ1-1
TGTGCCAGCAGCTTAGTATCAACAGGGGACAACACTGAAGCTTTCTTT
CASSLVSTGDNTEAFF
>NA|once|TRBV2|TRBJ1-5
TGTGCCAGCAGTGAAGGCGGTCTCGGCAATCAGCCCCAGCATTTT
CASSEGGLGNQPQHF
>TRBD2|NA|TRBV11-3|TRBJ2-1
TGTGCCAGCAGCTCCGGGGGGGCGAAGCCAGGAGAGCAGTTCTTC
CASSSGGAKPGEQFF
>NA|few|TRBV5-1|TRBJ2-7
TGCGCCAGCAGCTTCTGGACATCCTCCTACGAGCAGTACTTC
CASSFWTSSYEQYF
>TRBD1|NA|TRBV4-1|TRBJ1-3
TGCGCCAGCAGCCCTGACAGGGAAGCCGGAAACACCATATATTTT
CASSPDREAGNTIYF
>TRBD1|once|TRBV5-4|TRBJ2-2
TGTGCCAGCAGCTTCAGGGGGAGCACCGGGGAGCTGTTTTTT
CASSFRGSTGELFF
>NA|NA|TRBV18|TRBJ2-4
TGTGCCAGCTCACCGGGGATTTCGGGGGACATTCAGTACTTC
CASSPGISGDIQYF
>TRBD2|NA|TRBV5-1|TRBJ2-2
TGCGCCAGCAGCAAAACCGGGACTACGAACACCGGGGAGCTGTTTTTT
CASSKTGTTNTGELFF
>TRBD2|NA|TRBV5-1|TRBJ2-3
TGCGCCAGCAGCTTGGGAACGGGGGGGGATACGCAGTATTTT
CASSLGTGGDTQYF
>NA|NA|TRBV30|TRBJ1-5
TGTGCCTGGAGTGAGGGGTATCAGCCCCAGCATTTT
CAWSEGYQPQHF
>TRBD2|NA|TRBV23-1|TRBJ2-2
TGCGCCAGCAACCAAGCGGGGTCGGGCACCGGGGAGCTGTTTTTT
CASNQAGSGTGELFF
>TRBD2|few|TRBV7-3|TRBJ2-1
TGTGCCAGCAGCCCACCGACTAGCGGTCCTCCGGCTGAGCAGTTCTTC
CASSPPTSGPPAEQFF
>TRBD1|NA|TRBV6-1|TRBJ1-2
TGTGCCAGCAGTGAATCCAACCGGGACAGGGGCTATGCCCGCACCTTC
CASSESNRDRGYARTF
>NA|NA|TRBV6-5|TRBJ2-3
TGTGCCAGCACCAGGTCGACAGGAGATACGCAGTATTTT
CASTRSTGDTQYF
>TRBD1|NA|TRBV27|TRBJ1-5
TGTGCCAGCAGTCTTCGGGGACAGGGGGCAGTTCAGCCCCAGCATTTT
CASSLRGQGAVQPQHF
>NA|few|TRBV5-4|TRBJ2-2
TGTGCCAGCAGGTCCGGGACTCAGAACACCGGGGAGCTGTTTTTT
CASRSGTQNTGELFF
>NA|NA|TRBV5-1|TRBJ2-1
TGCGCCAGCAGCCAGGACTACCGTACCTACAATGAGCAGTTCTTC
CASSQDYRTYNEQFF
>NA|once|TRBV4-1|TRBJ2-7
TGCGCCAGCAGCCAAGAAATGTACGGGAGTTCCTACGAGCAGTACTTC
CASSQEMYGSSYEQYF
>NA|few|TRBV7-3|TRBJ2-1
TGTGCCAGCAGCCCTAATGCAGACACCTACAATGAGCAGTTCTTC
CASSPNADTYNEQFF
>NA|NA|TRBV7-6|TRBJ2-7
TGTGCCAGCAGCTTTAGGGGGTCTCCCGAGCAGTACTTC
CASSFRGSPEQYF
>NA|NA|TRBV7-2|TRBJ2-7
TGTGCCAGCAGCGATAGCTCCTACGAGCAGTACTTC
CASSDSSYEQYF
>NA|few|TRBV7-9|TRBJ1-1
TGTGCCAGCAGCAAGGACAGTTTACCCACCGGTGAAGCTTTCTTT
CASSKDSLPTGEAFF